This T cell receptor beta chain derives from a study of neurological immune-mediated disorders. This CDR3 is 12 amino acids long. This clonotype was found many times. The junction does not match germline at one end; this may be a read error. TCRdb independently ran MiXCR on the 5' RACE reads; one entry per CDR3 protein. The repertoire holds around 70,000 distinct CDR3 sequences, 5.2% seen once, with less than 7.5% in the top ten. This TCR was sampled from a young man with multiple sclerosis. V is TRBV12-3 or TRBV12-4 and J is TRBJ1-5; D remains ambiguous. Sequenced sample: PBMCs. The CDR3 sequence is CASSLRNQPQNF. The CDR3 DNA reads TGTGCCAGCAGTTTAAGGAATCAGCCCCAGAATTTT.